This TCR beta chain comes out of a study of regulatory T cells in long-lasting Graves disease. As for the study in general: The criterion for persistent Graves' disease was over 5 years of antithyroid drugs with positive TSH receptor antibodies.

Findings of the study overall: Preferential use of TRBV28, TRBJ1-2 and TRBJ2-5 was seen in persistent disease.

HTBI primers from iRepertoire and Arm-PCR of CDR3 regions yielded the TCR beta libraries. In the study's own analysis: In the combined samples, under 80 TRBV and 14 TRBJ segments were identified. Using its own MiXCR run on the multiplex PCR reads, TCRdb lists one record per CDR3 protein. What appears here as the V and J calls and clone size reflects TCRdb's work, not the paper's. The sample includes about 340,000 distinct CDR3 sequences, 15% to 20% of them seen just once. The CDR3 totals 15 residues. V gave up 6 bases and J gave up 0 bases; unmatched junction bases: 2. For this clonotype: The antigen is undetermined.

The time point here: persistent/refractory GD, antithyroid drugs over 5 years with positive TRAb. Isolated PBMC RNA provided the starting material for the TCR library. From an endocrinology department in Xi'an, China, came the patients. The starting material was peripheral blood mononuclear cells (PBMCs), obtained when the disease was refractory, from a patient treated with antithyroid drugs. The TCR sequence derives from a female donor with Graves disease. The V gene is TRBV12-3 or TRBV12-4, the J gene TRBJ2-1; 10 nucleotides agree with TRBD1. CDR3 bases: TGTGCCAGCAGCCGGACAGGGGGCTCCTACAATGAGCAGTTCTTC. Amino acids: CASSRTGGSYNEQFF.